This T cell receptor (beta chain) came from a study of cytomegalovirus exposure and HLA in healthy donors. The study, taken as a whole, reports: Immune exposure data for these donors was limited to CMV serostatus. In the analysis, some V segments, TRBV6-2 and TRBV6-3 included, were excluded as indistinguishable.

Concerning this clone: The antigen remains unidentified.

Germline V CDR1 and CDR2: SGHRS, YFSETQ. Trimming pared 5 bases from V and 8 bases from J, leaving 20 bases between. This CDR3 contains 15 residues. Donors counted as nominally healthy when sampled, yet unrecorded immune exposures were likely. Primers: 60 Vbeta forward and 13 Jbeta reverse. Produced via immunoSEQ multiplex PCR; TCRdb's table is partial and in-frame only. Of about 160,000 clones in the sample, roughly 85% are singletons; the top ten hold about 0.93%. Sequencing was carried out using PBMCs. The receptor's source is a woman in her fifties or sixties in good health and CMV-seropositive. V gene TRBV5-1 combines with J gene TRBJ2-1; a weak D match, TRBD2 (6 bases). CDR3 sequence: CASSPQGGRRDEQFF. CDR3 in DNA: TGCGCCAGCAGTCCCCAGGGAGGAAGGCGTGATGAGCAGTTCTTC.